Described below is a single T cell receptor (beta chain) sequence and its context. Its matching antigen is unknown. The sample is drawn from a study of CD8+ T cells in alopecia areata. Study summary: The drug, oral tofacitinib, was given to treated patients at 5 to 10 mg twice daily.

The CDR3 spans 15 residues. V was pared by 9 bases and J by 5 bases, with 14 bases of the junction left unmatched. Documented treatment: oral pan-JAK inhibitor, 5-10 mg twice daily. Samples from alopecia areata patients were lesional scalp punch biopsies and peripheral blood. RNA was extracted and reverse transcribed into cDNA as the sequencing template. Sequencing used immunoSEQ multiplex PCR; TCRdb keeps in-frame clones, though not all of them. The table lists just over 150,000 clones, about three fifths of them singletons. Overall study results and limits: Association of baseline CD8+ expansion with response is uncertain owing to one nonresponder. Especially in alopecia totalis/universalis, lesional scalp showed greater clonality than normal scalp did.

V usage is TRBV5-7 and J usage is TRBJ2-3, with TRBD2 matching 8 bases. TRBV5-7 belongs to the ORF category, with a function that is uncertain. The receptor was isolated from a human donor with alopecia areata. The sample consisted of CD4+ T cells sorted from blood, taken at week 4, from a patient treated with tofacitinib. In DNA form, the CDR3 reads TGTGCCACCACGGGGGGGGGCTCATCCTTAGATACGCAGTATTTT. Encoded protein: CATTGGGSSLDTQYF.